These T cell receptor beta chains were read from a single sample in a study of blood T cell repertoires in COVID-19. TCRdb keeps only in-frame clones here, not all; method: immunoSEQ multiplex PCR. In the table there are more than 250,000 clones, 87% of which are singletons. Material for sequencing was peripheral blood. Source of these receptors: a man aged 45-65 years with active or convalescent COVID-19. Both conserved end residues are part of each CDR3. A D gene is named only where the DNA matches it firmly. Clone size is given for some rows only: seen once, a few or many times, or a class if the clone is expanded.

v_gene,d_gene,j_gene,abundance,len,CDR3aa,CDR3nt
TRBV21-1,-,TRBJ2-2,-,14,CASNGQGGTGELFF,TGTGCCAGCAACGGACAGGGTGGCACCGGGGAGCTGTTTTTT
TRBV3-1/TRBV3-2,TRBD1,TRBJ1-6,-,15,CASSREGQGNSPLHF,TGTGCCAGCAGCCGGGAGGGACAGGGTAATTCACCCCTCCACTTT
TRBV27,TRBD1,TRBJ2-1,once,15,CASSSGTGNYNEQFF,TGTGCCAGCAGTTCAGGGACAGGGAATTACAATGAGCAGTTCTTC
TRBV4-1,TRBD1,TRBJ1-2,-,14,CASSPTGTGDPYTF,TGCGCCAGCAGCCCCACCGGGACAGGGGACCCTTACACCTTC
TRBV28,-,TRBJ2-5,-,15,CASSLFFRGQETQYF,TGTGCCAGCAGTTTATTCTTCAGGGGCCAAGAGACCCAGTACTTC
TRBV15,-,TRBJ2-7,-,14,CATSVDRDFYEQYF,TGTGCCACCAGCGTAGACCGGGACTTCTACGAGCAGTACTTC
TRBV9,TRBD2,TRBJ2-5,-,16,CASSVAAGGPEKTQYF,TGTGCCAGCAGCGTAGCAGCGGGAGGGCCGGAAAAGACCCAGTACTTC
TRBV6-6,TRBD1,TRBJ1-5,-,15,CASSHRGAGNQPQHF,TGTGCCAGCAGCCACAGGGGGGCTGGCAATCAGCCCCAGCATTTT
TRBV5-1,-,TRBJ1-1,-,16,CASSLAGTPTNTEAFF,TGCGCCAGCAGCTTGGCCGGGACACCCACGAACACTGAAGCTTTCTTT
TRBV5-4,TRBD1,TRBJ2-7,-,14,CASSLGQGAYEQYF,TGTGCCAGCAGCTTAGGACAGGGGGCCTACGAGCAGTACTTC
TRBV11-2,-,TRBJ2-5,-,18,CASSPRGGDSMYQETQYF,TGTGCCAGCAGCCCTAGGGGGGGAGACAGTATGTACCAAGAGACCCAGTACTTC
TRBV7-9,-,TRBJ2-7,-,14,CASSLSGQSYEQYF,TGTGCCAGCAGCTTAAGTGGACAGTCCTACGAGCAGTACTTC
TRBV4-3,-,TRBJ2-1,-,14,CASSPVDRDNEQFF,TGCGCCAGCAGCCCAGTGGACAGAGACAATGAGCAGTTCTTC
TRBV5-6,TRBD1,TRBJ1-5,once,17,CASSIGQGGWSNQPQHF,TGTGCCAGCAGCATAGGACAGGGCGGCTGGAGCAATCAGCCCCAGCATTTT
TRBV2,-,TRBJ1-3,-,14,CASSTGYSGNTIYF,TGTGCCAGCAGTACCGGGTACTCTGGAAACACCATATATTTT
TRBV5-1,-,TRBJ1-4,-,15,CASSLAPGTNEKLFF,TGCGCCAGCAGCTTGGCCCCGGGAACTAATGAAAAACTGTTTTTT
TRBV7-3,-,TRBJ2-2,-,18,CASSLTKTGLGSAGELFF,TGTGCCAGCAGCTTAACTAAAACAGGGCTAGGATCGGCCGGGGAGCTGTTTTTT
TRBV2,TRBD1,TRBJ1-5,-,14,CASSWTDRDQPQHF,TGTGCCAGCAGTTGGACGGACAGGGATCAGCCCCAGCATTTT
TRBV18,TRBD1,TRBJ1-2,-,15,CASSPIGQGDYGYTF,TGTGCCAGCTCACCAATTGGACAGGGAGACTATGGCTACACCTTC
TRBV15,TRBD1,TRBJ2-5,-,15,CATSRRIGTGETQYF,TGTGCCACCAGCAGGAGGATAGGGACAGGAGAGACCCAGTACTTC
TRBV7-9,TRBD2,TRBJ2-3,-,15,CASSSGLAGTDTQYF,TGTGCCAGCAGCTCAGGACTAGCGGGGACAGATACGCAGTATTTT
TRBV5-5,-,TRBJ2-5,-,13,CASSFQDQETQYF,TGTGCCAGCAGCTTCCAGGATCAAGAGACCCAGTACTTC
TRBV6-5,TRBD1,TRBJ2-2,-,15,CASSADRGWTGELFF,TGTGCCAGCAGCGCGGACAGGGGGTGGACCGGGGAGCTGTTTTTT
TRBV6-1,TRBD2,TRBJ2-7,-,16,CASSEAAGGGTYEQYF,TGTGCCAGCAGTGAAGCGGCCGGGGGGGGTACCTACGAGCAGTACTTC
TRBV5-5,-,TRBJ1-4,-,17,CASSLNFLGGGEEKLFF,TGTGCCAGCAGCTTGAATTTCTTGGGAGGGGGAGAGGAAAAACTGTTTTTT
TRBV10-3,TRBD1,TRBJ2-3,-,11,CATQGTDTQYF,TGTGCCACACAGGGGACAGATACGCAGTATTTT
TRBV5-5,-,TRBJ1-2,few,13,CASSLEQDYGYTF,TGTGCCAGCAGCTTGGAACAGGACTATGGCTACACCTTC
TRBV2,-,TRBJ1-6,-,15,CASSAQGPDNSPLHF,TGTGCCAGCAGTGCCCAGGGGCCAGATAATTCACCCCTCCACTTT
TRBV29-1,-,TRBJ2-7,-,12,CSVSNSYYEQYF,TGCAGCGTTAGTAACAGTTACTACGAGCAGTACTTC
TRBV6-5,TRBD1,TRBJ1-5,-,15,CASISRTGGNQPQHF,TGTGCCAGCATTTCCCGGACAGGCGGCAATCAGCCCCAGCATTTT